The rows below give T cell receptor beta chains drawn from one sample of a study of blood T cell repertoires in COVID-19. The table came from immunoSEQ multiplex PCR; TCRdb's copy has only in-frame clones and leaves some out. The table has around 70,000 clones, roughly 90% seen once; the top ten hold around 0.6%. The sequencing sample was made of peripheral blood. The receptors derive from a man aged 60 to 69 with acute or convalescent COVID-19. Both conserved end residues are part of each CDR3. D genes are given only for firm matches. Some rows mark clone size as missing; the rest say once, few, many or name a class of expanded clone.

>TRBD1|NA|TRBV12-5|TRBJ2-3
TGTGCTAGTGGTTTGAAGAGGGACAGGTTTGCAGATACGCAGTATTTT
CASGLKRDRFADTQYF
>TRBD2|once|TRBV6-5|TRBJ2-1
TGTGCCAGCAGTTACTCTCCGGGACTATACAATGAGCAGTTCTTC
CASSYSPGLYNEQFF
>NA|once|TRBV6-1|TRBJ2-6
TGTGCCAGCAGTGTGGGGCCAGGGACTGGGGCCAACGTCCTGACTTTC
CASSVGPGTGANVLTF
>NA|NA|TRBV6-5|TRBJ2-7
TGTGCCAGCAAAGAGGGCTGGTCCCTAGAGCAGTACTTC
CASKEGWSLEQYF
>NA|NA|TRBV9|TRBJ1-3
TGTGCCAGCAGCCGGGACACAGGGAACTCTGGAAACACCATATATTTT
CASSRDTGNSGNTIYF
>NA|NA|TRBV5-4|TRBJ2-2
TGTGCCAGCAGCTTGGCCCTCAACACCGGGGAGCTGTTTTTT
CASSLALNTGELFF
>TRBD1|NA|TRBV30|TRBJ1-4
TGTGCCTGGAGTGCACGCCACAGGGGGCTTGGTGAAAAACTGTTTTTT
CAWSARHRGLGEKLFF
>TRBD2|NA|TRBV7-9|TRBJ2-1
TGTGCCAGCAGCTTACTAGCGGGATCAAATGAGCAGTTCTTC
CASSLLAGSNEQFF
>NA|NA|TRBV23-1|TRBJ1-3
TGCGCCAGCAGTCATAAGGACACTTTCATCGGAAACACCATATATTTT
CASSHKDTFIGNTIYF
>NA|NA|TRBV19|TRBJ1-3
TGTGCCAGTAGTATCGCAGACTCTGGAAACACCATATATTTT
CASSIADSGNTIYF
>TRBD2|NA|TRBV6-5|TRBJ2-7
TGTGCCAGCAGTTTTAGCGGGGAACAGTACGAGCAGTACTTC
CASSFSGEQYEQYF
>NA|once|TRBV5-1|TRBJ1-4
TGCGCCAGCAGCAGAGGGGAGGGGGTTGAAAAACTGTTTTTT
CASSRGEGVEKLFF
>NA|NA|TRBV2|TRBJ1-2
TGTGCCAGCAGTGATCCAGGGGCCCCTGGCTACACCTTC
CASSDPGAPGYTF
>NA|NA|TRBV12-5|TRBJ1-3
TGTGCTAGTGGTTTGGTCCCCGGAGGGAACACCATATATTTT
CASGLVPGGNTIYF
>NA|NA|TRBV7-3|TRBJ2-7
TGTGCCAGCAGCTCTCCGCCGGGAAGCTCCTACGAGCAGTACTTC
CASSSPPGSSYEQYF
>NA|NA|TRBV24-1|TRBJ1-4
TGTGCCACCAGCGCTAGGGGAGGCGGTAATGAAAAACTGTTTTTT
CATSARGGGNEKLFF
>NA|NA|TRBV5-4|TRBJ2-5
TGTGCCAGCAGTCAAACAGGGTTGGGGGAGACCCAGTACTTC
CASSQTGLGETQYF
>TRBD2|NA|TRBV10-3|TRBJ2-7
TGTGCCACGGGACTAGCTCGCGAGCAGTACTTC
CATGLAREQYF
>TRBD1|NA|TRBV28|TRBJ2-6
TGTGCCAGCAGTTTAACAGGGGGTACCTCTGGGGCCAACGTCCTGACTTTC
CASSLTGGTSGANVLTF
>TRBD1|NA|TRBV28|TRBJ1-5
TGTGCCAGCAGTATTACAGGGGTGGTTCAGCCCCAGCATTTT
CASSITGVVQPQHF
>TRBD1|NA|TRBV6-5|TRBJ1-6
TGTGCCAGCAGTTACGAAGGGACAGCAGGGAATTCACCCCTCCACTTT
CASSYEGTAGNSPLHF
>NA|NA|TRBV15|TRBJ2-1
TGTGCCACCAGCAGAGCCGGGACAAATTACAATGAGCAGTTCTTC
CATSRAGTNYNEQFF
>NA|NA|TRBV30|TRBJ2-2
TGTGCCTGGAGCGGGAGATTCGCCGGGGAGCTGTTTTTT
CAWSGRFAGELFF
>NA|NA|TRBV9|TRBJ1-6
TGTGCCAGCAGCGTAAGGTCCGGAGGTTCACCCCTCCACTTT
CASSVRSGGSPLHF
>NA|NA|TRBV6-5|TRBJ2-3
TGTGCCAGCGAGAGTATTGTCACAGATACGCAGTATTTT
CASESIVTDTQYF
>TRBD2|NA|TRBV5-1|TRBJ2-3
TGCGCCAGCAGCTTGCCCAGCTCTAGCGGGATTGGCACAGATACGCAGTATTTT
CASSLPSSSGIGTDTQYF
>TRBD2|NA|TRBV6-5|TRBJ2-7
TGTGCCAGTATCTTTAGCGGGAGGGCCTACGAGCAGTACTTC
CASIFSGRAYEQYF
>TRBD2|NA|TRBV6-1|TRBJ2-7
TGTGCCAGCAGTGAAGGGTTACTAGCGGGAGGCGAGTCTCTCCACGAGCAGTACTTC
CASSEGLLAGGESLHEQYF
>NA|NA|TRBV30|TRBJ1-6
TGTGCCTGGGGGGACCGAGGACAGCTTCGGGGTTCACCCCTCCACTTT
CAWGDRGQLRGSPLHF
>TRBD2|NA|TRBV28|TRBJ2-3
TGTGCCAGCAGTACAGATTACGGTCAGGGACTAGCGGGAGGATCAGATACGCAGTATTTT
CASSTDYGQGLAGGSDTQYF
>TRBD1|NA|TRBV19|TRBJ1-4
TGTGCCAGTACCTACAGGGGCCTTGAGGAAAAACTGTTTTTT
CASTYRGLEEKLFF
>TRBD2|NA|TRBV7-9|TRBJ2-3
TGTGCCAGCAGCTCAGCCGGGGAGGGACCAGATACGCAGTATTTT
CASSSAGEGPDTQYF
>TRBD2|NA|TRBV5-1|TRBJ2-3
TGCGCCAGCAGCTTGCTCGCCGGGGGGGCCGGGCCAGATACGCAGTATTTT
CASSLLAGGAGPDTQYF
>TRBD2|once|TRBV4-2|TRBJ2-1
TGTGCCAGCAGCCAGGCTAGCGGGAACAATGAGCAGTTCTTC
CASSQASGNNEQFF
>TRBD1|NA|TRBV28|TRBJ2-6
TGTGCCAGCAGTTTTCAGGGGGCGCCTGGGGCCAACGTCCTGACTTTC
CASSFQGAPGANVLTF
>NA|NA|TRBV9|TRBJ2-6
TGTGCCAGCAGCCACAGGGCTGGGGCCAACGTCCTGACTTTC
CASSHRAGANVLTF
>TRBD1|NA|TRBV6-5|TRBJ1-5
TGTGCCAGCAGGGGGACAGGGAGTCAGCCCCAGCATTTT
CASRGTGSQPQHF
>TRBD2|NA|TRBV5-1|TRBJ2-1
TGCGCCAGCAGCTTCAGCGGGAGAGGGGTGGGTGAGCAGTTCTTC
CASSFSGRGVGEQFF
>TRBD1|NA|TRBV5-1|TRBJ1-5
TGCGCCAGCAGCCTAGGGACAGGCCCCGAGGGCAATCAGCCCCAGCATTTT
CASSLGTGPEGNQPQHF
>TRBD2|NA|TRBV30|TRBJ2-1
TGTGCCTGGCGAGGGACTAGCGGGGCTACAGGGCAGTTCTTC
CAWRGTSGATGQFF
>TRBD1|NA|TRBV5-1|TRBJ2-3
TGCGCCAGCAGCGGTGGGACAGGGGGCTACACAGATACGCAGTATTTT
CASSGGTGGYTDTQYF
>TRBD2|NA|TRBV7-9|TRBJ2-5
TGTGCCAGCAGCGACAAGGGACTAGCGGCCAACAAGACCCAGTACTTC
CASSDKGLAANKTQYF
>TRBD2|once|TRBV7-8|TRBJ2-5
TGTGCCAGCAGCCCGGGACTAGCGGGGGGTAGCCGAGAGACCCAGTACTTC
CASSPGLAGGSRETQYF
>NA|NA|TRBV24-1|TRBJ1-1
TGTGCCACCAGTGACGGAGACAGCCACACTGAAGCTTTCTTT
CATSDGDSHTEAFF